The 2 T cell receptor beta chains below all came from one sample that was sequenced in a study of cytomegalovirus exposure and HLA in healthy donors. The PCR ran on 60 Vbeta and 13 Jbeta primers. TCRdb's table, derived via immunoSEQ multiplex PCR, lists solely in-frame clones and lacks some. The table lists under 200,000 clones, around 83% of them singletons, with 0.96% in the top ten. Sequencing used PBMCs. The receptors originated from a girl aged 2 to 10 in good health and CMV-seropositive.

This chain connects TRBV27 to TRBJ2-3; D gene ambiguous. The CDR3 length is 11 residues. CDR1 and CDR2 from the germline V gene are MNHEY and SMNVEV (reference sequence). Trimming cost V 6 bases and J 2 bases, with 3 bases left between them. In nucleotides, the CDR3 is TGTGCCAGCAGACTCACAGATACGCAGTATTTT. Translated, it gives CASRLTDTQYF.

The chain combines TRBV2 with TRBJ2-3; D may be TRBD1 (6 bases). The length of the CDR3 is 13 residues. V was pared by 6 bases and J by 4 bases, with 11 bases between. CDR1 is SNHLY and CDR2 is FYNNEI in the germline V gene. The CDR3 is CASSPQGPDTQYF. The CDR3 coding sequence is TGTGCCAGCAGCCCACAGGGCCCAGATACGCAGTATTTT. The full variable domain, with the rest looked up from reference TRBV2 and TRBJ2-3, is EPEVTQTPSHQVTQMGQEVILRCVPISNHLYFYWYRQILGQKVEFLVSFYNNEISEKSEIFDDQFSVERPDGSNFTLKIRSTKLEDSAMYFCASSPQGPDTQYFGPGTRLTVL.